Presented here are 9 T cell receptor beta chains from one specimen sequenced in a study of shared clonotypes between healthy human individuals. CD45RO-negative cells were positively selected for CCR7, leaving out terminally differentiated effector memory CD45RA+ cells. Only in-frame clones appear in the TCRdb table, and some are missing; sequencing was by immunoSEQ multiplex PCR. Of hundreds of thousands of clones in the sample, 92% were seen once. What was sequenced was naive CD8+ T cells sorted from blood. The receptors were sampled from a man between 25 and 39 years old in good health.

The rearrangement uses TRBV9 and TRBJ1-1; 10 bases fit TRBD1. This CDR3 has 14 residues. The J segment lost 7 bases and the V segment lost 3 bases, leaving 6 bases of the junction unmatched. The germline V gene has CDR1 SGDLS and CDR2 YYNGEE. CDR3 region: CASSERTGGVEAFF. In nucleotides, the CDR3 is TGTGCCAGCAGCGAGAGGACAGGGGGTGTTGAAGCTTTCTTT.

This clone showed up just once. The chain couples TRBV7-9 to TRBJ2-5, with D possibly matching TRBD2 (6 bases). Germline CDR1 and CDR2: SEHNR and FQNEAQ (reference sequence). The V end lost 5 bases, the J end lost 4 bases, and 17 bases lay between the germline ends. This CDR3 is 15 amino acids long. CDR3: CASSGGSGVRETQYF. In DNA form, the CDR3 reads TGTGCCAGCAGCGGGGGATCGGGGGTTCGAGAGACCCAGTACTTC. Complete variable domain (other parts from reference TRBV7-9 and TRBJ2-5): DTGVSQNPRHKITKRGQNVTFRCDPISEHNRLYWYRQTLGQGPEFLTYFQNEAQLEKSRLLSDRFSAERPKGSFSTLEIQRTEQGDSAMYLCASSGGSGVRETQYFGPGTRLLVL.

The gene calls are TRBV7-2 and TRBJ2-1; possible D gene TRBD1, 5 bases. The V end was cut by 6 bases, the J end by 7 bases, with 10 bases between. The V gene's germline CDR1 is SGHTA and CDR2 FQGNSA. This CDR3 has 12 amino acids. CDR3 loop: CASRKTANEQFF. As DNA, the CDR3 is TGTGCCAGCAGAAAGACAGCAAATGAGCAGTTCTTC.

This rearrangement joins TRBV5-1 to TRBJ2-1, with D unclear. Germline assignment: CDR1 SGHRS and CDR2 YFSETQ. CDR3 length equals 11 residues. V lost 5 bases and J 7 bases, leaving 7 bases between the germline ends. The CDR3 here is CASRSVNEQFF. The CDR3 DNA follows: TGCGCCAGCAGGTCCGTTAATGAGCAGTTCTTC.

CDR3: CATSRDRGAGNEAFF. CDR3 nucleotide sequence: TGTGCCACCAGCAGAGATCGGGGGGCGGGTAATGAAGCTTTCTTT. The gene calls are TRBV15 and TRBJ1-1; TRBD1 might be the D (6 bases). The CDR3 runs to 15 residues. From germline, CDR1 is LNHNV and CDR2 YYDKDF (reference sequence). V was shortened by 0 bases and J by 7 bases, with 15 bases between the two germline ends.

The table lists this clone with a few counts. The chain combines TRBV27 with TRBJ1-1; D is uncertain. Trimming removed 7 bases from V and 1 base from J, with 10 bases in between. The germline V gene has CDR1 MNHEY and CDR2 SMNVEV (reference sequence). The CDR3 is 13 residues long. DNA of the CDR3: TGTGCCAGCACTAAGACGGCGAACACTGAAGCTTTCTTT. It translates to CASTKTANTEAFF.

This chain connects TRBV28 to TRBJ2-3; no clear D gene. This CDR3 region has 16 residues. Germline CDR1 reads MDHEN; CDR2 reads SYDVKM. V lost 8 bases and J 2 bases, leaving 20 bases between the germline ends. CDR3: CASSQVNRGNTDTQYF. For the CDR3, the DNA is TGTGCCAGCTCCCAGGTGAACCGCGGCAACACAGATACGCAGTATTTT.

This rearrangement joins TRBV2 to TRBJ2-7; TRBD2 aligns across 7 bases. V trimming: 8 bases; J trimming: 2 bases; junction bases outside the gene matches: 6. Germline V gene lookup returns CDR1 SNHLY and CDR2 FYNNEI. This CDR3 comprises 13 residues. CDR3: CASGGGLAYEQYF. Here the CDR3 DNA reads TGTGCCAGCGGCGGGGGACTTGCCTACGAGCAGTACTTC.

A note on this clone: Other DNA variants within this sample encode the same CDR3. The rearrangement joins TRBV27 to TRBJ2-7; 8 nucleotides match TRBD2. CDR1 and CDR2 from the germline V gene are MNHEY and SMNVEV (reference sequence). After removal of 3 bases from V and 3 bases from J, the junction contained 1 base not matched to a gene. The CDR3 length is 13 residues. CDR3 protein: CASSFTSGYEQYF. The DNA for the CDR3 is TGTGCCAGCAGTTTCACTAGCGGCTACGAGCAGTACTTC.